Listed below are T cell receptor beta chains from one sample, sequenced in a study of regulatory T cells in long-lasting Graves disease. One entry per CDR3 protein, called by TCRdb with MiXCR from the multiplex PCR reads. The table records roughly 450,000 distinct CDR3 sequences, about 25% of them present only once. The sequenced sample was peripheral blood mononuclear cells (PBMCs), obtained when the disease was refractory, from a patient treated with antithyroid drugs. These receptors were collected from a female donor with Graves disease. Each CDR3 is given without its conserved first and last residue.

J gene | V gene | CDR3 protein
TRBJ1-1 | TRBV29-1 | SVSLGGLSEAF
TRBJ1-6 | TRBV6-5 | ASSYSGGNNSPLH
TRBJ1-2 | TRBV7-9 | ASSPRQSNYGYT
TRBJ2-2 | TRBV30 | AWSNGGALGELF
TRBJ1-1 | TRBV5-1 | ASSLDSIGVTEAF
TRBJ2-3 | TRBV18 | ASSPTQDTQY
TRBJ2-2 | TRBV10-3 | AIAGTGELF
TRBJ2-3 | TRBV6-9 | ASSYGSLSSTDTQY
TRBJ2-7 | TRBV30 | AWSARSPLSYEQY
TRBJ2-4 | TRBV2 | ASSDRIPGAKNIQY
TRBJ2-5 | TRBV6-1 | ASTNPGPLETQY
TRBJ2-5 | TRBV6-9 | ASSYRIFETQY
TRBJ1-4 | TRBV2 | ASSDTTGGGEKLF
TRBJ2-7 | TRBV4-1 | ASSQEREGLVFGEQY
TRBJ2-5 | TRBV7-8 | ASSLSGLWGSQETQY
TRBJ2-7 | TRBV6-5 | ASSYRLGQSSYEQY
TRBJ1-1 | TRBV7-3 | ASSLTQGITEAF
TRBJ1-2 | TRBV20-1 | SARDPLVSSGYT
TRBJ2-1 | TRBV28 | ASSFASTQANNEQF
TRBJ1-4 | TRBV7-2 | ASSRDGGATNEKLF